One sample yielded the 11 T cell receptor beta chains listed below, sequenced in a study of T cell responses to AZD1222 COVID-19 vaccine. The method was immunoSEQ multiplex PCR; TCRdb's version includes in-frame clones alone and lacks a portion of them. The sample lists 99,000 or so clones; 89% were seen once. Sequences were derived from peripheral blood, sampled 28 days after the second AZD1222 dose. All receptors derive from an adult who received the AZD1222 COVID-19 vaccine.

This chain uses TRBV30 with TRBJ2-7; the match to TRBD1 covers 12 bases. CDR1 GTSNPN and CDR2 SVGIG come from the germline V gene (reference sequence). V shed 4 bases, J shed 3 bases, and the junction held 4 bases outside the gene matches. CDR3 length: 14 residues. The CDR3 region is CAWTGTGGRYEQYF. The CDR3 nucleotides read TGTGCCTGGACTGGGACAGGGGGCCGCTACGAGCAGTACTTC.

The chain links TRBV28 to TRBJ1-5, with 10 bases fitting TRBD1. The trim removed 4 bases at V and 7 bases at J, leaving 10 bases unmatched. The germline V gene has CDR1 MDHEN and CDR2 SYDVKM. The CDR3 is 16 residues long. CDR3 sequence (DNA): TGTGCCAGCAGTTGGATCCGGGACAGGGGAGGACAGCCCCAGCATTTT. Translated: CASSWIRDRGGQPQHF.

The V call is TRBV24-1, the J call TRBJ2-1; D may be TRBD2 (6 bases). Germline lookup yields CDR1 KGHDR and CDR2 SFDVKD. CDR3 length equals 17 residues. V was pared by 4 bases and J by 0 bases, with 15 bases between. Here the CDR3 DNA reads TGTGCCACCAGTGACTCGGGACTTCTAAGCTCCTACAATGAGCAGTTCTTC. Protein sequence: CATSDSGLLSSYNEQFF.

The genes are TRBV12-5 and TRBJ1-1; 12 bases are a match to TRBD1. In germline, CDR1 is LGHNT, CDR2 FRNRAP. V shed 6 bases and J 11 bases; nucleotides not matched to a gene: 7. This CDR3 region has 13 residues. CDR3 residues: CASGRGQGAPAFF. CDR3 coding DNA: TGTGCTAGTGGCCGGGGACAGGGGGCTCCGGCTTTCTTT.

The chain couples TRBV7-8 to TRBJ2-5; D is ambiguous. V lost 1 base, J lost 5 bases, and 5 bases lay in between. The germline V gene has CDR1 SGHVS and CDR2 FQNEAQ. The CDR3 length is 12 residues. CDR3 residues: CASSLVIETQYF. CDR3 nucleotide sequence: TGTGCCAGCAGCTTAGTTATCGAGACCCAGTACTTC.

The genes are TRBV28 and TRBJ2-7, with D maybe TRBD2 (5 bases). With 7 bases removed from V and 0 bases from J, the gap between germline ends came to 13 bases. The CDR3 totals 14 residues. The germline V gene encodes CDR1 MDHEN and CDR2 SYDVKM. The DNA of the CDR3 is TGTGCCAGCACCATTGAGGGCGGCTCCTACGAGCAGTACTTC. It yields the protein CASTIEGGSYEQYF.

The gene calls are TRBV24-1 and TRBJ2-5, with 10 bases fitting TRBD2. The ends lost 4 bases at V and 10 bases at J; junction bases unmatched: 8. The length of the CDR3 is 14 residues. Germline values: CDR1 KGHDR, CDR2 SFDVKD. The CDR3 DNA reads as TGTGCCACCAGTGAGGGCCTAGCGGGAGTAGGCCAGTACTTC. The encoded protein is CATSEGLAGVGQYF.

This clone was seen a few times. V and J are TRBV7-8 and TRBJ2-7, with D tentatively TRBD1 or TRBD2 (5 bases each). Per germline, CDR1 SGHVS and CDR2 FQNEAQ. V lost 0 bases and J 3 bases, leaving 12 bases between the germline ends. CDR3 length: 15 residues. In DNA, the CDR3 is TGTGCCAGCAGCTTAGCTGGGGGAGCCGGCTACGAGCAGTACTTC. Translating it yields CASSLAGGAGYEQYF.

The chain combines TRBV27 with TRBJ1-6, with D maybe TRBD1 (5 bases). The germline V and J ends were trimmed by 5 bases and 0 bases, with 8 bases remaining between them. This CDR3 contains 15 residues. The germline V gene encodes CDR1 MNHEY and CDR2 SMNVEV (reference sequence). The CDR3 DNA reads TGTGCCAGCAGTGGGGGGAGCTCCTATAATTCACCCCTCCACTTT. Translated, it gives CASSGGSSYNSPLHF.

The rearrangement links TRBV28 to TRBJ1-2, with 8 bases matching TRBD1. CDR1 and CDR2 from the germline V gene are MDHEN and SYDVKM. J gave up 4 bases and V 5 bases, and 9 bases lay outside the gene matches. The CDR3 extends over 15 amino acids. The CDR3 bases are TGTGCCAGCAGTGGGGGCCAGGGGGCACGCTATGGCTACACCTTC. Translated: CASSGGQGARYGYTF.

The V gene is TRBV19, the J gene TRBJ1-5; TRBD1 matches at 9 bases. V shed 4 bases, J shed 0 bases, and the junction held 4 bases outside the gene matches. The CDR3 is 16 residues long. Germline CDR1 LNHDA, CDR2 SQIVND (reference sequence). The CDR3 spells CASSKQGAYSNQPQHF. In nucleotides, the CDR3 is TGTGCCAGTAGTAAACAGGGGGCTTATAGCAATCAGCCCCAGCATTTT.